This T cell receptor (beta chain) was sequenced during a study of cytomegalovirus exposure and HLA in healthy donors. At the level of the study: Previous work identified 117 million unique TCR beta sequences from roughly 170 million T cells.

Broader study findings: Among CMV-associated TCR beta chains, most appeared HLA-restricted in a later analysis. Relative to the roughly 690-donor mean, N-insertions were reportedly fewer in an Asian-associated ancestry cluster in a later analysis. Published work reported that the classifier diagnosed cytomegalovirus status with high specificity and sensitivity.

With 60 Vbeta and 13 Jbeta primers, the PCR was carried out. The method was immunoSEQ multiplex PCR; TCRdb's version includes in-frame clones alone and lacks a portion of them. Listed are roughly 50,000 clones; approximately 2.1% falls within the top ten. The V gene end was trimmed by 5 bases and the J gene end by 0 bases; junction bases not matched to a gene: 12. There are 17 residues in the CDR3. CDR1 and CDR2 (germline): SGHRS, YFSETQ. As for this clone: Its target is not known.

Sample: PBMCs. The sequence was collected from a female donor in good health and CMV-seronegative. The chain joins TRBV5-1 to TRBJ1-1, with TRBD1 matching over 8 bases. The CDR3 sequence: CASRSGQGGNMNTEAFF. The CDR3 DNA reads TGCGCCAGCAGATCTGGACAGGGAGGAAACATGAACACTGAAGCTTTCTTT. The full variable domain, rest sourced from reference TRBV5-1 and TRBJ1-1, is KAGVTQTPRYLIKTRGQQVTLSCSPISGHRSVSWYQQTPGQGLQFLFEYFSETQRNKGNFPGRFSGRQFSNSRSEMNVSTLELGDSALYLCASRSGQGGNMNTEAFFGQGTRLTVV.